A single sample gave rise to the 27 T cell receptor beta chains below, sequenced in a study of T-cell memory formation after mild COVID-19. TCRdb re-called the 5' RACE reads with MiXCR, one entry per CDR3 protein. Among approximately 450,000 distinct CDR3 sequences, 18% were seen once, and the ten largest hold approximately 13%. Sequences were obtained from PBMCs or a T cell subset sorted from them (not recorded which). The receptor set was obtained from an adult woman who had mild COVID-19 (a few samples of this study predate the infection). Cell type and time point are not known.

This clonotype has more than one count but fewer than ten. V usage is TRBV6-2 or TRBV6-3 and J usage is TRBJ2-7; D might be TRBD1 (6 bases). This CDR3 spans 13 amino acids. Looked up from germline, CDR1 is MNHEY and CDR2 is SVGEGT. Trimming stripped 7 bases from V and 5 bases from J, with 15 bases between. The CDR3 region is CASTPAGDHEQYF. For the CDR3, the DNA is TGTGCCAGCACCCCAGCAGGGGACCACGAGCAGTACTTC.

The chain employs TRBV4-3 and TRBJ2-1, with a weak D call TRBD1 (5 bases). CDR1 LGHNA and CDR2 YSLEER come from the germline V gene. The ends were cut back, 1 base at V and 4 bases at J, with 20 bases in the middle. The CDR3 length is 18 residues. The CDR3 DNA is TGCGCCAGCAGCCAAGGACAGCCCCATCAAGTCTCGTACAATGAGCAGTTCTTC. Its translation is CASSQGQPHQVSYNEQFF.

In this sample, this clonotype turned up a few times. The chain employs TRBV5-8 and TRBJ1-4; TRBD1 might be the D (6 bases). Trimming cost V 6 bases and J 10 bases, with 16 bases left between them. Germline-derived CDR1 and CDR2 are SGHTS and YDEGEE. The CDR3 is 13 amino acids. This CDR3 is CASTEGQFGKLFF. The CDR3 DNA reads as TGTGCCAGCACAGAAGGACAGTTCGGAAAACTGTTTTTT.

The CDR3 DNA follows: TGCAGTGCAAACAGGGTTAGCGTTGTCGGGGAGCTGTTTTTT. Residues: CSANRVSVVGELFF. V is TRBV20-1 and J is TRBJ2-2; maybe TRBD1 (6 bases). Germline V CDR1 and CDR2: DFQATT, SNEGSKA (reference sequence). The CDR3 contains 14 residues. Trimming left V 6 bases short and J 7 bases short, with 18 bases between.

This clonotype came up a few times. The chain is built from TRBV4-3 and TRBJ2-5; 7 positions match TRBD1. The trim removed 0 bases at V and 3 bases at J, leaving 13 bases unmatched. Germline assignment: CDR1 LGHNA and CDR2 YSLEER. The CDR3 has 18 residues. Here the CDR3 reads CASSQDLVRGNSKETQYF. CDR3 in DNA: TGCGCCAGCAGCCAAGATCTCGTCAGGGGGAACTCCAAAGAGACCCAGTACTTC.

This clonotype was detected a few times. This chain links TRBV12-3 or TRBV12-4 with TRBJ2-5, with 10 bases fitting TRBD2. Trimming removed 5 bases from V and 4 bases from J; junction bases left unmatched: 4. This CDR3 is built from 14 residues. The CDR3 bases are TGTGCCAGCAGTCCCGGGACTAGCGCAGAGACCCAGTACTTC. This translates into CASSPGTSAETQYF.

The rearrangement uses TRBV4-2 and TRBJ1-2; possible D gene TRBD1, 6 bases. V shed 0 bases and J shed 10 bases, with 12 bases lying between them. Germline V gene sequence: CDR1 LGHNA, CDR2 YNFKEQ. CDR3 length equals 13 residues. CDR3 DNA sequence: TGTGCCAGCAGCCAAGACACAGGGACGGTCTACACCTTC. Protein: CASSQDTGTVYTF.

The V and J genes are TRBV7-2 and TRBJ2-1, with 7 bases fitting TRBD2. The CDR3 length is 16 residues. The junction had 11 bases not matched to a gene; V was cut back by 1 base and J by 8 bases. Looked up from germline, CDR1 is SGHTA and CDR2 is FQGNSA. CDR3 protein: CASSLVRGAGEHEQFF. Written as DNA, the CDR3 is TGTGCCAGCAGCTTAGTTAGGGGCGCGGGAGAACATGAGCAGTTCTTC.

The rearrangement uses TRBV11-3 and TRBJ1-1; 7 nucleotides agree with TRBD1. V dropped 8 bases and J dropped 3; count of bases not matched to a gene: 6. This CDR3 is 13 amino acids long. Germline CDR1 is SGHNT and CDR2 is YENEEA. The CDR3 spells CASRLTGDTEAFF. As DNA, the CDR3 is TGTGCCAGCCGACTCACAGGGGACACTGAAGCTTTCTTT.

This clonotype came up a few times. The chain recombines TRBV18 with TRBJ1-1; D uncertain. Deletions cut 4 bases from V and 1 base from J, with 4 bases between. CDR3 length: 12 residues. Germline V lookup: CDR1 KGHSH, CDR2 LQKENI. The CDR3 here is CASSHPNTEAFF. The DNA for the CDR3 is TGTGCCAGCTCACATCCGAACACTGAAGCTTTCTTT.

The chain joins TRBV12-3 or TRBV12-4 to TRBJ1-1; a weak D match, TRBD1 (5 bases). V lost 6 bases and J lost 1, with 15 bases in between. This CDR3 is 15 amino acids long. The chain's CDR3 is CASSPYGGGNTEAFF. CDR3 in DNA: TGTGCCAGCAGCCCATATGGCGGGGGGAACACTGAAGCTTTCTTT.

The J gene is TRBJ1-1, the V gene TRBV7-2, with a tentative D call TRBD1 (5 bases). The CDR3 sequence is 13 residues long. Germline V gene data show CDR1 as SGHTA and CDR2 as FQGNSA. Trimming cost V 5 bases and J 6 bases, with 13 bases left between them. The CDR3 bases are TGTGCCAGCAGCCAGATACCGGGGGCTGAAGCTTTCTTT. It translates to CASSQIPGAEAFF.

The CDR3 nucleotides are TGTGCCAGCAGTCTGACCCGGACAGGGGCTAACTATGGCTACACCTTC. Translating it yields CASSLTRTGANYGYTF. The chain links TRBV27 to TRBJ1-2; 9 nucleotides agree with TRBD1. The ends lost 5 bases at V and 0 bases at J; junction bases unmatched: 7. This CDR3 spans 16 amino acids. The germline V gene has CDR1 MNHEY and CDR2 SMNVEV (reference sequence).

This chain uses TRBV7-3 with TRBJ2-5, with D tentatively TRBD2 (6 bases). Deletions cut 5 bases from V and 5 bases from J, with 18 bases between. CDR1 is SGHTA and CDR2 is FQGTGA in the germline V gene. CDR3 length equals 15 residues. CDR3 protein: CASSVGGPGYETQYF. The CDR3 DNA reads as TGTGCCAGCAGCGTAGGAGGGCCAGGGTATGAGACCCAGTACTTC.

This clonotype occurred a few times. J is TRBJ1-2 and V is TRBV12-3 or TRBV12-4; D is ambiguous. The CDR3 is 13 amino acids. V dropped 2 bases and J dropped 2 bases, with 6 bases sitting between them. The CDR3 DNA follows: TGTGCCAGCAGTTTACGCACCAACTATGGCTACACCTTC. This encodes CASSLRTNYGYTF.

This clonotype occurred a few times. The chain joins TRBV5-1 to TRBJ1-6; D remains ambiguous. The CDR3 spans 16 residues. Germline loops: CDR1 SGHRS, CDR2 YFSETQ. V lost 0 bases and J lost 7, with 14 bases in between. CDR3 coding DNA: TGCGCCAGCAGCTTGGGGTCCGGGAATGGGAATTCACCCCTCCACTTT. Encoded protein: CASSLGSGNGNSPLHF.

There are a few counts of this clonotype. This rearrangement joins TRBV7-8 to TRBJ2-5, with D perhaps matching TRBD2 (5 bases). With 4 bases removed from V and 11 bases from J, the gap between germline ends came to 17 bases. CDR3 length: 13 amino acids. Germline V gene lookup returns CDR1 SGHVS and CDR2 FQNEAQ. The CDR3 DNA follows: TGTGCCAGCAGCTCGAATACTGGAGGATCGCAGTACTTC. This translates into CASSSNTGGSQYF.

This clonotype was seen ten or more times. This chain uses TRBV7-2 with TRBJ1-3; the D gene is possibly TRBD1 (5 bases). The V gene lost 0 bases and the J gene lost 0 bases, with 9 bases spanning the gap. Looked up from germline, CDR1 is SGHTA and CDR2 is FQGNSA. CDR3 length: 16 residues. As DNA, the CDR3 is TGTGCCAGCAGCTTAGCGGGGCTTCACTCTGGAAACACCATATATTTT. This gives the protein CASSLAGLHSGNTIYF.

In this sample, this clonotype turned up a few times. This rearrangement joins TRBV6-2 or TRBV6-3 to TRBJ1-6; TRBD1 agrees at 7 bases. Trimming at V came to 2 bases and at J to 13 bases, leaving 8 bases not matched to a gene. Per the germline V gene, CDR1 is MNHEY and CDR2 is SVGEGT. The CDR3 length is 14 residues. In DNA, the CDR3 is TGTGCCAGCAGTTACGCCCGACAGGGTACGCCCCTCCACTTT. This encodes CASSYARQGTPLHF.

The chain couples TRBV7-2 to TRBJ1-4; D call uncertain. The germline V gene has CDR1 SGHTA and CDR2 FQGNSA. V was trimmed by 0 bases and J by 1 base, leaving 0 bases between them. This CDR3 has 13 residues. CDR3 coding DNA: TGTGCCAGCAGCTTAGCAACTAATGAAAAACTGTTTTTT. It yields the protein CASSLATNEKLFF.

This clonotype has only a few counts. The CDR3 spells CSVGRQGNTEAFF. The CDR3 coding sequence is TGCAGCGTTGGAAGACAGGGGAACACTGAAGCTTTCTTT. The chain has TRBV29-1 and TRBJ1-1; 7 bases are shared with TRBD1. The V and J ends lost 4 bases and 1 base, in that order; junction bases with no gene match: 3. CDR1 is SQVTM, CDR2 ANQGSEA, per germline. The CDR3 consists of 13 residues.

The CDR3 protein is CASSPMGYDTGELFF. In DNA, the CDR3 is TGTGCCAGCTCACCCATGGGATATGACACCGGGGAGCTGTTTTTT. This chain uses TRBV18 with TRBJ2-2; D is uncertain. CDR1 and CDR2 (germline): KGHSH, LQKENI. This CDR3 has 15 amino acids. V was pared by 3 bases and J by 3 bases, with 11 bases between.

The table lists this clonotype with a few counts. The CDR3 loop is CASSPSGGPNTGELFF. The CDR3 DNA reads as TGTGCCAGCAGCCCCAGCGGGGGGCCTAACACCGGGGAGCTGTTTTTT. The J gene is TRBJ2-2, the V gene TRBV5-4, with 9 bases identical to TRBD2. In germline, CDR1 is SGHNT, CDR2 YYREEE (reference sequence). This CDR3 contains 16 residues. V shed 4 bases and J 2 bases; nucleotides not matched to a gene: 6. The full variable domain, rest sourced from reference TRBV5-4 and TRBJ2-2, is ETGVTQSPTHLIKTRGQQVTLRCSSQSGHNTVSWYQQALGQGPQFIFQYYREEENGRGNFPPRFSGLQFPNYSSELNVNALELDDSALYLCASSPSGGPNTGELFFGEGSRLTVL.

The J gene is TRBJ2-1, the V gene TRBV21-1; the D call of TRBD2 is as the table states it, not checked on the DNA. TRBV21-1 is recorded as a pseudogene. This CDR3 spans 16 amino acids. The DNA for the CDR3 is TGTGCCAGCAGCAAGATAGGGCTAGCGATGTACAATGAGCAGTTCTTC. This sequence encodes CASSKIGLAMYNEQFF.

The CDR3 coding sequence is TGTGCCAGTAGTATAGCGGGGGGCAGCAATCAGCCCCAGCATTTT. It translates to CASSIAGGSNQPQHF. The chain is built from TRBV19 and TRBJ1-5; tentative D call: TRBD1 (6 bases). Trimming shortened V by 1 base and J by 1 base, and 8 bases separated the two germline ends. CDR1 and CDR2 from the germline V gene are LNHDA and SQIVND (reference sequence). The CDR3 has 15 amino acids.

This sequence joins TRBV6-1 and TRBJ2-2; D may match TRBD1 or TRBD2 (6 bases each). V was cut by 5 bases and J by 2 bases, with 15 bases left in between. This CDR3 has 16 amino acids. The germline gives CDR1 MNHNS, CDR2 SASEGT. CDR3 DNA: TGTGCCAGCAGTCTATGGGGGGCGATCAACACCGGGGAGCTGTTTTTT. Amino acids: CASSLWGAINTGELFF.

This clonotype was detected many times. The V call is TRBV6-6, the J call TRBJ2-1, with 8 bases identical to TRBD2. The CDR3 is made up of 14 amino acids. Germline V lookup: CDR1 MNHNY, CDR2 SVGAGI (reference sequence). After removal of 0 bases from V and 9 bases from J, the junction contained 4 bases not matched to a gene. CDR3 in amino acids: CASSYSPGGGEQFF. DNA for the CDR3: TGTGCCAGCAGTTACTCTCCCGGGGGGGGTGAGCAGTTCTTC.